This TCR beta chain was identified during a study of regulatory T cells in long-lasting Graves disease. Relying on iRepertoire HTBI primers and Arm-PCR of CDR3 regions, the team built TCR beta libraries. TCRdb re-analysed the multiplex PCR reads in MiXCR, keeping a single row per CDR3 protein. The repertoire holds 350,000 to 450,000 distinct CDR3 sequences, with 14% to 15% as singletons. This clonotype turned up a few times. The time point: newly diagnosed GD, antithyroid drugs for less than 3 months. The TCR library was made from RNA extracted from PBMCs. The sample was also reused in another study, on T cells in Graves' hyperthyroidism and ophthalmopathy.

The source of this sequence is a woman in her 30s with Graves disease. Sequenced here: peripheral blood mononuclear cells (PBMCs), sampled at new diagnosis, from a patient treated with antithyroid drugs.

CDR3 bases: TGTGCCACCAGCAGAGGGACAGGGGGCGCGGGACATTCACCCCTCCACTTT. It translates to CATSRGTGGAGHSPLHF. The chain employs TRBV15 and TRBJ1-6, with 11 bases matching TRBD1. After removal of 1 base from V and 8 bases from J, the junction contained 7 bases not matched to a gene. Germline V lookup: CDR1 LNHNV, CDR2 YYDKDF (reference sequence). The CDR3 has 17 amino acids.